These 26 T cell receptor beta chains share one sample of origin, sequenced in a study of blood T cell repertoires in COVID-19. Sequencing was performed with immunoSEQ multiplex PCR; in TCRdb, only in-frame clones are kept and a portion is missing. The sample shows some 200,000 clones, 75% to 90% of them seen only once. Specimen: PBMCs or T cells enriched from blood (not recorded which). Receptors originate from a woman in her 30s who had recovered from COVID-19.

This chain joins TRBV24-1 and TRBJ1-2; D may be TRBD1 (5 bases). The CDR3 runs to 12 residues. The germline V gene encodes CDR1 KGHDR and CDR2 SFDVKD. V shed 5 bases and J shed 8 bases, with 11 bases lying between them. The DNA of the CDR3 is TGTGCCACCAGTGCAGGGCAAAGCGGCTACACCTTC. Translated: CATSAGQSGYTF.

This CDR3 reads CASSASGVLRNEQFF. CDR3 DNA sequence: TGTGCCAGCAGCGCCTCGGGGGTGCTCCGGAATGAGCAGTTCTTC. V is TRBV9 and J is TRBJ2-1, with a possible D match to TRBD2 (6 bases). The germline gives CDR1 SGDLS, CDR2 YYNGEE. V dropped 3 bases and J dropped 7 bases, with 17 bases sitting between them. There are 15 residues in the CDR3. The full variable domain, completed using reference TRBV9 and TRBJ2-1, is DSGVTQTPKHLITATGQRVTLRCSPRSGDLSVYWYQQSLDQGLQFLIQYYNGEERAKGNILERFSAQQFPDLHSELNLSSLELGDSALYFCASSASGVLRNEQFFGPGTRLTVL.

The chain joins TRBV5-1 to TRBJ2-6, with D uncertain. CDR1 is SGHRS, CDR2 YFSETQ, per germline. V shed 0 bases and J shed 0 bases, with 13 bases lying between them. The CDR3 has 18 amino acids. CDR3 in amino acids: CASSLGHSPSSGANVLTF. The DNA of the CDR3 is TGCGCCAGCAGCTTGGGCCATAGCCCTAGCTCTGGGGCCAACGTCCTGACTTTC. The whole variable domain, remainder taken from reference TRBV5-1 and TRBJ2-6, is KAGVTQTPRYLIKTRGQQVTLSCSPISGHRSVSWYQQTPGQGLQFLFEYFSETQRNKGNFPGRFSGRQFSNSRSEMNVSTLELGDSALYLCASSLGHSPSSGANVLTFGAGSRLTVL.

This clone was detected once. This CDR3 is CASSQEAETGGSTEAFF. In DNA form, the CDR3 reads TGTGCCAGCAGCCAAGAGGCCGAGACAGGGGGAAGCACTGAAGCTTTCTTT. The V gene is TRBV3-1 (or the pseudogene TRBV3-2), the J gene TRBJ1-1, with TRBD1 identical over 9 bases. Trimming cost V 0 bases and J 4 bases; bases outside gene matches: 9. From germline, CDR1 is LGHDT and CDR2 YNNKEL (reference sequence). The CDR3 is made up of 17 amino acids.

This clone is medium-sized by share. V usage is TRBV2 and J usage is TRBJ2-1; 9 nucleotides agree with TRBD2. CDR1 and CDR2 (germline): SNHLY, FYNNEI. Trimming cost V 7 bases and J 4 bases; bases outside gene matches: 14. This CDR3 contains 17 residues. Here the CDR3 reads CASKRSRAGGGYNEQFF. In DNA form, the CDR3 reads TGTGCCAGCAAGAGGTCCCGAGCGGGAGGAGGATACAATGAGCAGTTCTTC. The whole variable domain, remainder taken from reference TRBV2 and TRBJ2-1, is EPEVTQTPSHQVTQMGQEVILRCVPISNHLYFYWYRQILGQKVEFLVSFYNNEISEKSEIFDDQFSVERPDGSNFTLKIRSTKLEDSAMYFCASKRSRAGGGYNEQFFGPGTRLTVL.

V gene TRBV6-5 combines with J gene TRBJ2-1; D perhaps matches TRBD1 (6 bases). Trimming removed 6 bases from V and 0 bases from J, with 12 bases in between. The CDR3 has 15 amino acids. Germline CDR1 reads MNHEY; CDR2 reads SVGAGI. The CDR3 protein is CASRDDRSSYNEQFF. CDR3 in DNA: TGTGCCAGCAGGGATGACAGGAGCTCCTACAATGAGCAGTTCTTC.

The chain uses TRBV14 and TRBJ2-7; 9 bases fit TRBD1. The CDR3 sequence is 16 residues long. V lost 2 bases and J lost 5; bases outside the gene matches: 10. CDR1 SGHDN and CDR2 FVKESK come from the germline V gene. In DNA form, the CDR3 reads TGTGCCAGCAGCCAACCCCCGGACAGGGGAAGCCACGAGCAGTACTTC. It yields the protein CASSQPPDRGSHEQYF.

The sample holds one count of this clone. The CDR3, as DNA: TGTGCCAGCCAGGGACAGGAGAGCACAGATACGCAGTATTTT. Its protein product is CASQGQESTDTQYF. V usage is TRBV18 and J usage is TRBJ2-3; 8 nucleotides align to TRBD1. Trimming at V came to 8 bases and at J to 0 bases, leaving 4 bases not matched to a gene. Germline loops: CDR1 KGHSH, CDR2 LQKENI. The CDR3 sequence is 14 residues long. Drawing the rest from reference TRBV18 and TRBJ2-3, the complete variable domain is NAGVMQNPRHLVRRRGQEARLRCSPMKGHSHVYWYRQLPEEGLKFMVYLQKENIIDESGMPKERFSAEFPKEGPSILRIQQVVRGDSAAYFCASQGQESTDTQYFGPGTRLTVL.

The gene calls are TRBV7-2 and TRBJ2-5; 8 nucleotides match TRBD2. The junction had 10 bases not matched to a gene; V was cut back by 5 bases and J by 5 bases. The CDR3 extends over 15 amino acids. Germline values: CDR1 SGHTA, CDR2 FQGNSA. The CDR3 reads CASSPLAGWSETQYF. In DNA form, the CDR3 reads TGTGCCAGCAGCCCCTTAGCGGGGTGGAGCGAGACCCAGTACTTC.

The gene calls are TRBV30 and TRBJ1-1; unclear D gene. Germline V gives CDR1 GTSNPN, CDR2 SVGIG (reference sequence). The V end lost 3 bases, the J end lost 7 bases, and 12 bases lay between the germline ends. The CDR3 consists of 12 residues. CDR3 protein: CAWRGRAVEAFF. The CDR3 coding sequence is TGTGCCTGGAGAGGGAGAGCCGTTGAAGCTTTCTTT. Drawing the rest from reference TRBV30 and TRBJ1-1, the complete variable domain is SQTIHQWPATLVQPVGSPLSLECTVEGTSNPNLYWYRQAAGRGLQLLFYSVGIGQISSEVPQNLSASRPQDRQFILSSKKLLLSDSGFYLCAWRGRAVEAFFGQGTRLTVV.

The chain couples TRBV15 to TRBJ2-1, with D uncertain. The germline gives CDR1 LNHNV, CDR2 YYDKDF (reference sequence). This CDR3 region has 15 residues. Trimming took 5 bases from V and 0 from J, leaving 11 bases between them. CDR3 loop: CATSHYLSSYNEQFF. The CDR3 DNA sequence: TGTGCCACCAGCCACTACCTGAGCTCCTACAATGAGCAGTTCTTC.

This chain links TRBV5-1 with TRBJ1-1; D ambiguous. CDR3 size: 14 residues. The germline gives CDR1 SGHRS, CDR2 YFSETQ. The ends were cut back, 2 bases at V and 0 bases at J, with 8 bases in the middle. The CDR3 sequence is CASSLGEMNTEAFF. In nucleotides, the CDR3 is TGCGCCAGCAGCTTAGGAGAGATGAACACTGAAGCTTTCTTT.

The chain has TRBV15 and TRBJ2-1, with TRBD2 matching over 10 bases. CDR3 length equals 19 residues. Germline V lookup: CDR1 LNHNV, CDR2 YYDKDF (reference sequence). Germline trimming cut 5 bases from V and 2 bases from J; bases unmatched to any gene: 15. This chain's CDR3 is CATSDGTSDPPTAYNEQFF. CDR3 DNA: TGTGCCACCAGCGATGGGACTAGCGACCCGCCTACTGCCTACAATGAGCAGTTCTTC.

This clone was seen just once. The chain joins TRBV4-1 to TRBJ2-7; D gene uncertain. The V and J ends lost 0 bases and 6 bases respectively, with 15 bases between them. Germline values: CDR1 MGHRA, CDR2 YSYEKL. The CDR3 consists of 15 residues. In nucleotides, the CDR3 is TGCGCCAGCAGCCAAGATCTTACGGTCCTCTCCGAGCAGTACTTC. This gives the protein CASSQDLTVLSEQYF.

The CDR3 protein is CAAGRGVNTEAFF. CDR3 bases: TGTGCCGCGGGACGGGGGGTGAACACTGAAGCTTTCTTT. The rearrangement links TRBV15 to TRBJ1-1; tentatively, D is TRBD1 (5 bases). The length of the CDR3 is 13 residues. CDR1 LNHNV and CDR2 YYDKDF come from the germline V gene (reference sequence). Deletions cut 11 bases from V and 0 bases from J, with 13 bases between.

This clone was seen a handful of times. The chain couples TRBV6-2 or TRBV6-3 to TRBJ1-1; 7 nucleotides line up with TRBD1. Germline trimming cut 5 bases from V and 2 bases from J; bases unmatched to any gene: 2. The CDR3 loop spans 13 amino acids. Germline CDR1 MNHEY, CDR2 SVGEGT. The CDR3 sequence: CASSDRENTEAFF. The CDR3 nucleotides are TGTGCCAGCAGTGACAGGGAAAACACTGAAGCTTTCTTT.

The CDR3 DNA reads TGTGCCAGCAGTCCACAGGGGGCAGGACAGCCCCAGCATTTT. This translates into CASSPQGAGQPQHF. This chain joins TRBV6-5 and TRBJ1-5; TRBD1 agrees at 9 bases. The CDR3 sequence is 14 residues long. J was trimmed by 7 bases and V by 5 bases; bases with no gene match: 6. CDR1 MNHEY and CDR2 SVGAGI come from the germline V gene.

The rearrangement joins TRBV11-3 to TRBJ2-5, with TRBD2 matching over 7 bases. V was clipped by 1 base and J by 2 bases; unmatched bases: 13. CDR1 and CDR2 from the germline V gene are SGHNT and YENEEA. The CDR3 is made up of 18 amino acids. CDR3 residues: CASSLGVSGGLIQETQYF. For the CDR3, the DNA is TGTGCCAGCAGCTTAGGGGTATCGGGGGGACTTATACAAGAGACCCAGTACTTC.

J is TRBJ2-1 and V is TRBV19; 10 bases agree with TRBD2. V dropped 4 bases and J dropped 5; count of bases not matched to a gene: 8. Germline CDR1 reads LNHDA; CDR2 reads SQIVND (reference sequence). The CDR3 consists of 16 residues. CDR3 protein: CASSTDLAGAHNEQFF. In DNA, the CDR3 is TGTGCCAGTAGTACCGATCTAGCGGGGGCCCACAATGAGCAGTTCTTC. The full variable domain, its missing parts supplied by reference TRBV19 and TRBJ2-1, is DGGITQSPKYLFRKEGQNVTLSCEQNLNHDAMYWYRQDPGQGLRLIYYSQIVNDFQKGDIAEGYSVSREKKESFPLTVTSAQKNPTAFYLCASSTDLAGAHNEQFFGPGTRLTVL.

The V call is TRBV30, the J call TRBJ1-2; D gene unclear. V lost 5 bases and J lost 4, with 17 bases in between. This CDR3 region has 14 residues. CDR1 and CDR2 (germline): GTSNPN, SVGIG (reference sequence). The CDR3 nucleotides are TGTGCCTGGTACGGACGGTACGGGGTCTATGGCTACACCTTC. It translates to CAWYGRYGVYGYTF. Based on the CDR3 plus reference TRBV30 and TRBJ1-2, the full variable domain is SQTIHQWPATLVQPVGSPLSLECTVEGTSNPNLYWYRQAAGRGLQLLFYSVGIGQISSEVPQNLSASRPQDRQFILSSKKLLLSDSGFYLCAWYGRYGVYGYTFGSGTRLTVV.

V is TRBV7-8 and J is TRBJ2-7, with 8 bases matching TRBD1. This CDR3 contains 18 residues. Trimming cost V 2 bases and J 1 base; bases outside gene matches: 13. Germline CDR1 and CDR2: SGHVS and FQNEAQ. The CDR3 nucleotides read TGTGCCAGCAGCTTACGCTTCTCCGGGACAGGCCTATCCTACGAGCAGTACTTC. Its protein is CASSLRFSGTGLSYEQYF.

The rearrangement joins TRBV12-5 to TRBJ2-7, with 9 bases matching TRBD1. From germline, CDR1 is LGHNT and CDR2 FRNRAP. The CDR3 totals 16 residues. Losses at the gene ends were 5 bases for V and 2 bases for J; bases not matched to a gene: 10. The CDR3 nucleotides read TGTGCTAGTGGTGAACCACCGGGACAGGGACCCTACGAGCAGTACTTC. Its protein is CASGEPPGQGPYEQYF.

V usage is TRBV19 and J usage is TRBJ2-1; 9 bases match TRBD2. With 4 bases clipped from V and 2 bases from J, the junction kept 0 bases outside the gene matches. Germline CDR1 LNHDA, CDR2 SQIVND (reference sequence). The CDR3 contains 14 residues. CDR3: CASSSGRAYNEQFF. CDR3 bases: TGTGCCAGTAGTAGCGGGAGGGCCTACAATGAGCAGTTCTTC.

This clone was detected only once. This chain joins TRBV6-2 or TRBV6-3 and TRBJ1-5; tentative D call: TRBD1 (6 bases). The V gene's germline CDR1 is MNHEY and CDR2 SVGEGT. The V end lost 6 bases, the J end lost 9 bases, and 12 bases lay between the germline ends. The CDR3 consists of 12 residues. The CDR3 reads CASSSGGRPQHF. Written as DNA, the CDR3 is TGTGCCAGCAGCTCCGGGGGGCGGCCCCAGCATTTT.

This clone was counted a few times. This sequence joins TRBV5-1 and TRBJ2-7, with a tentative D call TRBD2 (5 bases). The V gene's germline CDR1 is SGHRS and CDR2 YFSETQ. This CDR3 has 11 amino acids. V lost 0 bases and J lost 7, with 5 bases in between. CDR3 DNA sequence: TGCGCCAGCAGCTTGGCGGGGGAGCAGTACTTC. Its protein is CASSLAGEQYF. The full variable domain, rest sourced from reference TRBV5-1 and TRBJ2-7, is KAGVTQTPRYLIKTRGQQVTLSCSPISGHRSVSWYQQTPGQGLQFLFEYFSETQRNKGNFPGRFSGRQFSNSRSEMNVSTLELGDSALYLCASSLAGEQYFGPGTRLTVT.

The CDR3 region is CASSAQEGLDNEQFF. The CDR3 bases are TGTGCCAGCAGCGCCCAGGAGGGTTTGGACAATGAGCAGTTCTTC. The chain employs TRBV9 and TRBJ2-1, with D possibly being TRBD2 (6 bases). Germline CDR1 and CDR2: SGDLS and YYNGEE. This CDR3 is built from 15 residues. V dropped 3 bases and J dropped 5 bases, with 15 bases sitting between them. The variable domain in full, completed from reference TRBV9 and TRBJ2-1, reads DSGVTQTPKHLITATGQRVTLRCSPRSGDLSVYWYQQSLDQGLQFLIQYYNGEERAKGNILERFSAQQFPDLHSELNLSSLELGDSALYFCASSAQEGLDNEQFFGPGTRLTVL.